The next 30 T cell receptor beta chains were all read from a single sample in a study of blood T cell repertoires in COVID-19. Generated by immunoSEQ multiplex PCR, the TCRdb table keeps only in-frame clones and is missing some. The repertoire includes some 190,000 clones, more than 75% of them detected once, and approximately 4.4% sits in the top ten. What was sequenced was peripheral blood. All receptors derive from a human donor in a cohort sampled during active COVID-19.

The chain has TRBV6-5 and TRBJ1-1, with D unclear. The CDR3 runs 11 residues. Germline V gene sequence: CDR1 MNHEY, CDR2 SVGAGI. Trimming took 7 bases from V and 7 from J, leaving 10 bases between them. CDR3 sequence reads: CASTGFDEAFF. DNA of the CDR3: TGTGCCAGCACCGGGTTCGATGAAGCTTTCTTT.

The chain is built from TRBV6-5 and TRBJ2-3; perhaps TRBD2 as D (6 bases). This CDR3 is 13 amino acids long. Per germline, CDR1 MNHEY and CDR2 SVGAGI. Trimming cost V 6 bases and J 6 bases, with 13 bases left between them. CDR3 residues: CASRRREIDTQYF. The CDR3 region has the DNA TGTGCCAGCAGGAGACGGGAGATTGATACGCAGTATTTT.

The chain is built from TRBV18 and TRBJ2-7; D perhaps matches TRBD1 (6 bases). The CDR3 has 14 amino acids. Germline loops: CDR1 KGHSH, CDR2 LQKENI. V was trimmed by 3 bases and J by 2 bases, leaving 11 bases between them. The CDR3 DNA sequence: TGTGCCAGCTCACCGGGGGCAGGGACCTACGAGCAGTACTTC. Residues: CASSPGAGTYEQYF.

V usage is TRBV5-8 and J usage is TRBJ2-5; D is possibly TRBD1 (6 bases). In germline, CDR1 is SGHTS, CDR2 YDEGEE. The CDR3 runs to 14 residues. Trimming cost V 2 bases and J 1 base, with 9 bases left between them. The CDR3 region has the DNA TGTGCCAGCAGCTTTACAGGGTCCCAAGAGACCCAGTACTTC. Amino acids: CASSFTGSQETQYF.

The sample holds one count of this clone. This chain links TRBV5-1 with TRBJ1-4, with TRBD1 matching 7 bases. V shed 7 bases and J 4 bases; nucleotides not matched to a gene: 7. Germline V gene lookup returns CDR1 SGHRS and CDR2 YFSETQ. The CDR3 sequence is 14 residues long. The CDR3 DNA reads TGCGCCAGCGCGTACAGGGGCGATAATGAAAAACTGTTTTTT. This codes for CASAYRGDNEKLFF.

The chain links TRBV5-4 to TRBJ2-4; D possibly corresponds to TRBD1 (5 bases). This CDR3 is 13 amino acids long. Trimming removed 3 bases at V and 9 bases at J, with 13 bases between. CDR1 SGHNT and CDR2 YYREEE come from the germline V gene (reference sequence). In DNA form, the CDR3 reads TGTGCCAGCAGCTCATCAGACAGTCCCATTCAGTACTTC. This gives the protein CASSSSDSPIQYF.

This clone was counted a single time. The J gene is TRBJ1-2, the V gene TRBV5-4; tentatively, D is TRBD1 (6 bases). The V and J ends lost 4 bases and 4 bases respectively, with 17 bases between them. This CDR3 contains 15 residues. Germline V CDR1 and CDR2: SGHNT, YYREEE (reference sequence). The chain's CDR3 is CASSPEQGIRYGYTF. CDR3 coding DNA: TGTGCCAGCAGCCCCGAACAGGGAATTCGCTATGGCTACACCTTC.

The chain has TRBV28 and TRBJ1-2, with TRBD1 identical over 7 bases. V shed 3 bases and J 8 bases; nucleotides not matched to a gene: 9. From germline, CDR1 is MDHEN and CDR2 SYDVKM. CDR3 length: 14 amino acids. The CDR3 spells CASSFRGTALGYTF. CDR3 in DNA: TGTGCCAGCAGTTTCCGCGGGACAGCCCTCGGCTACACCTTC.

The V call is TRBV2, the J call TRBJ1-4; possible D gene TRBD1, 6 bases. Germline V gene lookup returns CDR1 SNHLY and CDR2 FYNNEI. The CDR3 spans 16 residues. Trimming removed 5 bases from V and 4 bases from J, with 17 bases in between. CDR3 amino acids: CASSRGQAENNEKLFF. CDR3 DNA sequence: TGTGCCAGCAGTCGGGGACAAGCTGAGAATAATGAAAAACTGTTTTTT.

The CDR3 region is CASSTGSAYEQYF. The CDR3 nucleotides read TGTGCCAGCTCGACAGGGTCGGCTTACGAGCAGTACTTC. The chain uses TRBV18 and TRBJ2-7; 7 nucleotides line up with TRBD1. CDR3 size: 13 residues. V lost 6 bases, J lost 4 bases, and 6 bases stayed unmatched. The germline CDR1 and CDR2 sequences are KGHSH and LQKENI.

The gene calls are TRBV7-2 and TRBJ2-5; 7 nucleotides line up with TRBD1. The trim removed 3 bases at V and 5 bases at J, leaving 0 bases unmatched. The germline V gene has CDR1 SGHTA and CDR2 FQGNSA. This CDR3 is 12 amino acids long. CDR3 amino acids: CASSFRGETQYF. CDR3 sequence (DNA): TGTGCCAGCAGCTTCAGGGGGGAGACCCAGTACTTC.

V gene TRBV5-4 combines with J gene TRBJ2-3, with 13 bases matching TRBD2. V shed 3 bases, J shed 5 bases, and the junction held 3 bases outside the gene matches. CDR3 length: 15 residues. Germline V CDR1 and CDR2: SGHNT, YYREEE (reference sequence). CDR3 amino acids: CASSSRLAGGDTQYF. The CDR3 DNA reads TGTGCCAGCAGCTCAAGACTAGCGGGGGGAGATACGCAGTATTTT. The complete variable domain, with remaining parts taken from reference TRBV5-4 and TRBJ2-3, reads ETGVTQSPTHLIKTRGQQVTLRCSSQSGHNTVSWYQQALGQGPQFIFQYYREEENGRGNFPPRFSGLQFPNYSSELNVNALELDDSALYLCASSSRLAGGDTQYFGPGTRLTVL.

V and J are TRBV19 and TRBJ1-5, with 7 bases fitting TRBD1. CDR1 and CDR2 (germline): LNHDA, SQIVND (reference sequence). The CDR3 spans 14 residues. Losses at the gene ends were 7 bases for V and 3 bases for J; bases not matched to a gene: 6. The CDR3, as DNA: TGTGCCAGTATTCAACAGGGGAACAATCAGCCCCAGCATTTT. It yields the protein CASIQQGNNQPQHF.

The chain employs TRBV7-2 and TRBJ2-5; 10 nucleotides match TRBD1. After removal of 6 bases from V and 5 bases from J, the junction contained 6 bases not matched to a gene. Germline V lookup: CDR1 SGHTA, CDR2 FQGNSA. This CDR3 comprises 14 residues. DNA of the CDR3: TGTGCCAGCAGTGTTGACAGGGGGCCCGAGACCCAGTACTTC. Encoded protein: CASSVDRGPETQYF. Full variable domain (missing parts from reference TRBV7-2 and TRBJ2-5): GAGVSQSPSNKVTEKGKDVELRCDPISGHTALYWYRQSLGQGLEFLIYFQGNSAPDKSGLPSDRFSAERTGGSVSTLTIQRTQQEDSAVYLCASSVDRGPETQYFGPGTRLLVL.

This chain uses TRBV27 with TRBJ1-5, with D unclear. CDR3 length equals 16 residues. V lost 8 bases and J 0 bases, leaving 17 bases between the germline ends. Germline V CDR1 and CDR2: MNHEY, SMNVEV (reference sequence). CDR3 nucleotide sequence: TGTGCCAGCCGCCGAGCAGGCCTGGATAGCAATCAGCCCCAGCATTTT. Protein: CASRRAGLDSNQPQHF.

The rearrangement joins TRBV6-1 to TRBJ1-1, with a weak D call TRBD1 (6 bases). The CDR3 covers 15 residues. Germline values: CDR1 MNHNS, CDR2 SASEGT. V lost 2 bases, J lost 6 bases, and 16 bases lay in between. The CDR3 spells CASSELWQGTAEAFF. The CDR3 DNA sequence: TGTGCCAGCAGTGAACTTTGGCAGGGGACGGCTGAAGCTTTCTTT.

The chain carries TRBV12-2 and TRBJ2-7; the listed D gene, TRBD2, was not tested against the DNA. TRBV12-2 is recorded as a pseudogene. The CDR3 consists of 14 residues. The CDR3 reads CASRSGNSSYEQYF. The CDR3, as DNA: TGTGCAAGTCGCTCGGGAAATAGCTCCTACGAGCAGTACTTC.

The chain joins TRBV5-1 to TRBJ1-4, with TRBD1 as a possible D gene (6 bases). The germline CDR1 and CDR2 sequences are SGHRS and YFSETQ. The CDR3 consists of 17 residues. V dropped 0 bases and J dropped 5 bases, with 17 bases sitting between them. Here the CDR3 reads CASSLGVNGQPNEKLFF. Here the CDR3 DNA reads TGCGCCAGCAGCTTGGGGGTCAACGGACAGCCCAATGAAAAACTGTTTTTT.

The CDR3 loop is CASSESRKLSMNTGELFF. As DNA, the CDR3 is TGCGCCAGCAGTGAGTCGCGTAAATTATCGATGAACACCGGGGAGCTGTTTTTT. This chain links TRBV10-1 with TRBJ2-2; the D is unclear. Germline CDR1 reads WNHNN; CDR2 reads SYGVQD (reference sequence). V gave up 0 bases and J gave up 1 base, with 15 bases separating them. The CDR3 has 18 amino acids.

The chain recombines TRBV27 with TRBJ1-4; the D gene is possibly TRBD1 (5 bases). The CDR3 sequence is 15 residues long. V lost 7 bases and J 3 bases, leaving 15 bases between the germline ends. Germline V gene data show CDR1 as MNHEY and CDR2 as SMNVEV (reference sequence). The CDR3, as DNA: TGTGCCAGCAAACGGCGACAGCGCTCTAATGAAAAACTGTTTTTT. Translated: CASKRRQRSNEKLFF.

Of note for this clone: This specimen includes other DNA sequences encoding the same CDR3. The chain combines TRBV7-2 with TRBJ2-7, with D unresolved. Germline V gene data show CDR1 as SGHTA and CDR2 as FQGNSA. The V end lost 1 base, the J end lost 3 bases, and 4 bases lay between the germline ends. The CDR3 is 12 residues long. The CDR3 sequence is CASSLVLYEQYF. CDR3 DNA sequence: TGTGCCAGCAGCTTAGTTCTCTACGAGCAGTACTTC. Variable domain in full (rest from reference TRBV7-2 and TRBJ2-7): GAGVSQSPSNKVTEKGKDVELRCDPISGHTALYWYRQSLGQGLEFLIYFQGNSAPDKSGLPSDRFSAERTGGSVSTLTIQRTQQEDSAVYLCASSLVLYEQYFGPGTRLTVT.

This clone was seen a few times. V gene TRBV4-1 combines with J gene TRBJ1-1; D gene ambiguous. Per germline, CDR1 MGHRA and CDR2 YSYEKL. The CDR3 is 13 residues long. The V and J ends lost 3 bases and 2 bases respectively, with 7 bases between them. CDR3 loop: CASSHQVNTEAFF. CDR3 sequence (DNA): TGCGCCAGCAGCCATCAGGTCAACACTGAAGCTTTCTTT.

The CDR3 DNA follows: TGTGCCAGCAGCCCCCACCGCGGGGGAGCGGGGGGGCAAGAGCAGTACTTC. Protein sequence: CASSPHRGGAGGQEQYF. The chain uses TRBV5-4 and TRBJ2-7, with 10 bases lining up with TRBD2. The germline CDR1 and CDR2 sequences are SGHNT and YYREEE (reference sequence). The CDR3 is 17 residues long. V gave up 4 bases and J gave up 7 bases; unmatched junction bases: 17.

The chain couples TRBV27 to TRBJ2-3; 8 bases agree with TRBD1. V was clipped by 4 bases and J by 0 bases; unmatched bases: 6. Germline V gives CDR1 MNHEY, CDR2 SMNVEV (reference sequence). This CDR3 contains 16 residues. This CDR3 is CASSSTGVLSTDTQYF. CDR3 in DNA: TGTGCCAGCAGTTCGACAGGGGTCCTGAGCACAGATACGCAGTATTTT.

The V call is TRBV27, the J call TRBJ2-2; D may be TRBD2 (6 bases). CDR1 is MNHEY, CDR2 SMNVEV, per germline (reference sequence). The V and J ends lost 5 bases and 6 bases respectively, with 7 bases between them. There are 12 residues in the CDR3. The CDR3: CASSRDSGELFF. The CDR3 DNA reads TGTGCCAGCAGTCGGGACTCCGGGGAGCTGTTTTTT.

V usage is TRBV9 and J usage is TRBJ2-1, with TRBD2 matching over 10 bases. Germline V CDR1 and CDR2: SGDLS, YYNGEE. V shed 0 bases and J 7 bases; nucleotides not matched to a gene: 4. The CDR3 spans 15 residues. CDR3: CASSVVTSGENEQFF. The CDR3 nucleotides are TGTGCCAGCAGCGTAGTTACTAGCGGGGAGAATGAGCAGTTCTTC.

This chain uses TRBV20-1 with TRBJ1-2; TRBD1 aligns across 9 bases. The CDR3 sequence is 11 residues long. The germline V gene encodes CDR1 DFQATT and CDR2 SNEGSKA (reference sequence). Trimming cost V 6 bases and J 8 bases; bases outside gene matches: 4. The CDR3 region is CSARTGEGYTF. The CDR3 coding sequence is TGCAGTGCGAGGACAGGGGAAGGCTACACCTTC.

The chain links TRBV5-6 to TRBJ1-2; no firm D call. CDR3 length equals 13 residues. V was shortened by 4 bases and J by 2 bases, with 9 bases between the two germline ends. The germline gives CDR1 SGHDT, CDR2 YYEEEE. CDR3 bases: TGTGCCAGCAGCCCCTCGGGAAACTATGGCTACACCTTC. It translates to CASSPSGNYGYTF. Based on the CDR3 plus reference TRBV5-6 and TRBJ1-2, the full variable domain is DAGVTQSPTHLIKTRGQQVTLRCSPKSGHDTVSWYQQALGQGPQFIFQYYEEEERQRGNFPDRFSGHQFPNYSSELNVNALLLGDSALYLCASSPSGNYGYTFGSGTRLTVV.

The chain joins TRBV9 to TRBJ2-3; D gene ambiguous. This CDR3 comprises 13 residues. V lost 3 bases, J lost 3 bases, and 8 bases lay in between. CDR1 is SGDLS, CDR2 YYNGEE, per germline. Written as DNA, the CDR3 is TGTGCCAGCAGCGCCTATTATACAGATACGCAGTATTTT. Its translation: CASSAYYTDTQYF.

The chain combines TRBV5-1 with TRBJ2-2; 11 bases agree with TRBD2. V lost 5 bases, J lost 7 bases, and 7 bases stayed unmatched. The CDR3 totals 15 residues. Per germline, CDR1 SGHRS and CDR2 YFSETQ. CDR3 DNA: TGCGCCAGCAGGATAGCGGGGGGGCCTGTCGGGGAGCTGTTTTTT. This sequence encodes CASRIAGGPVGELFF.